This T cell receptor (beta chain) is from a study of shared clonotypes between healthy human individuals. Study-level findings and limits: When compared with the clonotypes that were shared by all four sorted-subset donors, the non-shared clonotypes turned out to have lower generation probabilities. Sharing across a few donors was seen in 4% to 5.5% of naive CD4 clonotypes.

Template for every sorted-subset replicate PCR totaled about 0.2 ug DNA, 30,000 to 35,000 T cell genomes. Clones were sequenced by immunoSEQ multiplex PCR, and TCRdb holds only the in-frame ones, with some missing. The sample yields some 2.3 million clones, approximately 93% seen once. Comments on this clone: Its cognate antigen is unknown. This sample also contains other DNA sequences that code for the same CDR3.

Germline CDR1 reads MDHEN; CDR2 reads SYDVKM. The CDR3 runs to 15 residues. The ends were cut back, 2 bases at V and 1 base at J, with 10 bases in the middle. This sequence joins TRBV28 and TRBJ2-3; D is perhaps TRBD2 (7 bases). The receptor was isolated from a man aged 18 to 29 in good health. Some clones in this sample may be carry-over from other donors' samples. Sequenced input: naive CD4+ T cells from PBMCs. Stated subset: CD45RA+ positively selected. The DNA for the CDR3 is TGTGCCAGCAGTTTAGGGGGGGCAGGCACAGATACGCAGTATTTT. Residues: CASSLGGAGTDTQYF.